These 31 T cell receptor beta chains were all obtained from the same sample, sequenced in a study of T cells in Graves' hyperthyroidism and ophthalmopathy (dated by TCRdb to the late 2010s). The library was prepared using multiplex PCR. The run used an Illumina HiSeq 2000. Amplification of TCR beta CDR3 regions was carried out from RNA transcripts. The TCR CDR3 was subjected to a first round of RT-PCR using the HTBI primer set and the Qiagen OneStep RT-PCR kit. Using fastp at Q25 and MiXCR, TCRdb reprocessed the public reads and kept productive beta chains. All rows with the same CDR3 protein become a single entry with the most common DNA and genes. Recorded for this sample are about 760,000 distinct CDR3 sequences; about a third of them occurred a single time. Of the sample, less than 35% falls within the top ten clones. The sequenced sample was blood. The receptors were gathered from a woman in her thirties or forties with Graves' hyperthyroidism.

A few counts support this clonotype. A junction boundary mismatches the germline segment, possibly from a read error. The chain employs TRBV6-1 and TRBJ2-6; D might be TRBD2 (5 bases). In germline, CDR1 is MNHNS, CDR2 SASEGT. The CDR3 consists of 15 residues. In DNA, the CDR3 is TGTGCCATCAGTGAAGCGGTCTCTGGGGCCAACGTCCTGACTTTC. It translates to CAISEAVSGANVLTF.

V gene TRBV19 combines with J gene TRBJ1-1; 7 positions match TRBD1. With 5 bases clipped from V and 1 base from J, the junction kept 7 bases outside the gene matches. CDR1 and CDR2 (germline): LNHDA, SQIVND (reference sequence). This CDR3 spans 15 amino acids. The CDR3 spells CASSAPTGANTEAFF. CDR3 nucleotides: TGTGCCAGTAGTGCCCCAACAGGGGCGAACACTGAAGCTTTCTTT.

The rearrangement links TRBV7-2 to TRBJ2-5; TRBD2 matches 9 bases. The CDR3 sequence is 16 residues long. CDR1 is SGHTA, CDR2 FQGNSA, per germline. V was pared by 4 bases and J by 1 base, with 7 bases of the junction left unmatched. CDR3 in amino acids: CASSSSAGGPQETQYF. CDR3 coding DNA: TGTGCCAGCAGCTCGTCAGCGGGAGGACCCCAAGAGACCCAGTACTTC.

This clonotype was detected only a few times. V is TRBV10-3 and J is TRBJ1-1; unclear D gene. The CDR3 runs to 13 residues. Germline CDR1 is ENHRY and CDR2 is SYGVKD. Trimming removed 10 bases at V and 1 base at J, with 13 bases between. CDR3 DNA sequence: TGTGCCAGCGGGAACAGATCGAACACTGAAGCTTTCTTT. This gives the protein CASGNRSNTEAFF.

This clonotype has a handful of counts. The chain recombines TRBV7-9 with TRBJ1-5; tentative D call: TRBD1 (5 bases). CDR3 length equals 17 residues. In germline, CDR1 is SEHNR, CDR2 FQNEAQ (reference sequence). V lost 5 bases and J 9 bases, leaving 26 bases between the germline ends. The DNA for the CDR3 is TGTGCCAGCAGCAAAAGCGGGGGTAGAGTCAACGATTTGCCCCAGCATTTT. It translates to CASSKSGGRVNDLPQHF.

The CDR3 DNA follows: TGTGCCAGCAGCCAACAATTTATGAACACTGAAGCTTTCTTT. It encodes CASSQQFMNTEAFF. The J gene is TRBJ1-1, the V gene TRBV16; no definite D call. Germline V gene data show CDR1 as KGHSY and CDR2 as FQNENV. The V gene lost 2 bases and the J gene lost 0 bases, with 7 bases spanning the gap. The CDR3 has 14 amino acids.

The CDR3: CSVVGGETQYF. Here the CDR3 DNA reads TGCAGCGTTGTGGGCGGAGAGACCCAGTACTTC. The chain couples TRBV29-1 to TRBJ2-5; D remains unclear. The CDR3 length is 11 residues. Trimming cost V 4 bases and J 4 bases, with 7 bases left between them. Germline values: CDR1 SQVTM, CDR2 ANQGSEA.

This clonotype showed up just a few times. The chain carries TRBV4-2 and TRBJ1-6; 10 nucleotides align to TRBD1. The germline gives CDR1 LGHNA, CDR2 YNFKEQ. CDR3 length: 16 residues. Trimming removed 3 bases from V and 10 bases from J; junction bases left unmatched: 9. CDR3 sequence (DNA): TGTGCCAGCAGCCACGACCTGACAGGGGGCGAATCACCCCTCCACTTT. This codes for CASSHDLTGGESPLHF.

This rearrangement joins TRBV30 to TRBJ1-1, with 7 bases lining up with TRBD1. The ends lost 2 bases at V and 5 bases at J; junction bases unmatched: 5. Germline V gene data show CDR1 as GTSNPN and CDR2 as SVGIG (reference sequence). The CDR3 contains 13 residues. The CDR3 protein is CAWSLRGGTEAFF. The CDR3 DNA reads as TGTGCCTGGAGTCTCAGGGGGGGAACTGAAGCTTTCTTT.

This clonotype was counted a few times. The chain couples TRBV6-5 to TRBJ1-2; TRBD1 matches at 8 bases. The V gene end was trimmed by 5 bases and the J gene end by 7 bases; junction bases not matched to a gene: 12. The CDR3 spans 15 residues. Germline values: CDR1 MNHEY, CDR2 SVGAGI. CDR3 sequence: CASSLIDRGMRGYTF. The CDR3 DNA follows: TGTGCCAGCAGTCTTATCGACAGGGGAATGCGTGGCTACACCTTC.

Concerning this clonotype: One base away lies a much larger clone, so this may be a sequencing read error. This chain connects TRBV11-2 to TRBJ2-3; D is uncertain. Germline V CDR1 and CDR2: SGHAT, FQNNGV. The CDR3 is 12 amino acids. Trimming took 4 bases from V and 2 from J, leaving 4 bases between them. For the CDR3, the DNA is TGTGCCAGCAGCTCTATCACAGATACGCAGTATTTT. This translates into CASSSITDTQYF.

This chain uses TRBV29-1 with TRBJ2-7; D is tentatively TRBD1 or TRBD2 (6 bases each). Germline lookup yields CDR1 SQVTM and CDR2 ANQGSEA. Between the trimmed V and J ends, which lost 3 bases and 7 bases, there was a span of 22 bases. The CDR3 has 15 residues. CDR3 DNA sequence: TGCAGCGTTGAGCTGCCCGGGGGCCCTCTAAAAGAGCAGTACTTC. Protein sequence: CSVELPGGPLKEQYF.

In this sample, this clonotype turned up many times. The CDR3 DNA follows: TGCAGCGTTGACGGGGGCGGCGAAGCTTTCTTT. Protein sequence: CSVDGGGEAFF. V usage is TRBV29-1 and J usage is TRBJ1-1; possible D gene TRBD1, 6 bases. V was clipped by 3 bases and J by 8 bases, with 10 bases between them. CDR3 length: 11 residues. CDR1 SQVTM and CDR2 ANQGSEA come from the germline V gene.

The chain uses TRBV7-2 and TRBJ1-2; no definite D call. The V end was cut by 6 bases, the J end by 0 bases, with 8 bases between. The germline CDR1 and CDR2 sequences are SGHTA and FQGNSA. The CDR3 totals 13 residues. The CDR3 nucleotides are TGTGCCAGCAGAGGGCTATCTAACTATGGCTACACCTTC. This codes for CASRGLSNYGYTF.

This clonotype was picked up a small number of times. V is TRBV7-9 and J is TRBJ2-3; D remains ambiguous. This CDR3 is built from 13 residues. The ends were cut back, 5 bases at V and 7 bases at J, with 13 bases in the middle. The germline gives CDR1 SEHNR, CDR2 FQNEAQ (reference sequence). CDR3 DNA: TGTGCCAGCAGCCGCCGACTTTATAATACGCAGTATTTT. Its protein is CASSRRLYNTQYF.

This clonotype was recorded many times. This chain uses TRBV7-9 with TRBJ2-5; 9 bases fit TRBD1. V was pared by 2 bases and J by 9 bases, with 10 bases of the junction left unmatched. Germline CDR1 SEHNR, CDR2 FQNEAQ (reference sequence). This CDR3 contains 15 residues. The CDR3 DNA reads as TGTGCCAGCAGCTTAAGCCGACAGGGGGAGTTGGCCCAGTACTTC. This translates into CASSLSRQGELAQYF.

There are many counts of this clonotype. The chain joins TRBV7-2 to TRBJ1-2; no firm D call. V shed 0 bases and J shed 3 bases, with 5 bases lying between them. This CDR3 comprises 13 residues. The germline gives CDR1 SGHTA, CDR2 FQGNSA. The CDR3: CASSLAIDYGYTF. In DNA, the CDR3 is TGTGCCAGCAGCTTAGCCATTGACTATGGCTACACCTTC.

There are many counts of this clonotype. The rearrangement joins TRBV25-1 to TRBJ1-1, with TRBD1 identical over 7 bases. Trimming cost V 8 bases and J 4 bases; bases outside gene matches: 4. The CDR3 loop spans 12 amino acids. From germline, CDR1 is MGHDK and CDR2 SYGVNS. The CDR3 nucleotides read TGTGCCAGCGGAGACAGGGCCACTGAAGCTTTCTTT. It is translated as CASGDRATEAFF. Looking up the rest from reference TRBV25-1 and TRBJ1-1 gives the full variable domain: EADIYQTPRYLVIGTGKKITLECSQTMGHDKMYWYQQDPGMELHLIHYSYGVNSTEKGDLSSESTVSRIRTEHFPLTLESARPSHTSQYLCASGDRATEAFFGQGTRLTVV.

CDR3 coding DNA: TGTGCCAGCAGCCGGGAAAGGCCCTTACCGGAGGGCTACACCTTC. Its protein is CASSRERPLPEGYTF. The chain joins TRBV12-3 or TRBV12-4 to TRBJ1-2; D is uncertain. The V end lost 6 bases, the J end lost 8 bases, and 22 bases lay between the germline ends. CDR3 size: 15 residues.

This clonotype was detected only a few times. The CDR3 loop is CASRRSPSGELQETQYF. The CDR3 DNA is TGTGCCAGCAGACGCTCTCCTTCGGGGGAGCTACAAGAGACCCAGTACTTC. This sequence joins TRBV6-5 and TRBJ2-5; a weak D match, TRBD2 (6 bases). The ends were cut back, 6 bases at V and 2 bases at J, with 22 bases in the middle. The CDR3 runs 17 residues. CDR1 and CDR2 from the germline V gene are MNHEY and SVGAGI.

Of note for this clonotype: This clone may be a read error of a much larger clone one base away. The V gene is TRBV10-3, the J gene TRBJ2-2; D ambiguous. The CDR3 covers 14 residues. Trimming stripped 6 bases from V and 7 bases from J, with 15 bases between. Per germline, CDR1 ENHRY and CDR2 SYGVKD. CDR3 sequence (DNA): TGTGCCATCAGCTTACGGACGACCATCGGGGAGCTGTTTTTT. Translated, it gives CAISLRTTIGELFF.

V gene TRBV19 combines with J gene TRBJ1-2, with a tentative D call TRBD1 (5 bases). The CDR3 extends over 14 amino acids. Looked up from germline, CDR1 is LNHDA and CDR2 is SQIVND (reference sequence). Trimming removed 5 bases at V and 0 bases at J, with 10 bases between. CDR3 in amino acids: CASSEQVANYGYTF. CDR3 coding DNA: TGTGCCAGTAGTGAACAGGTAGCTAACTATGGCTACACCTTC.

This clonotype was seen many times. The chain links TRBV7-9 to TRBJ1-1; perhaps TRBD1 as D (6 bases). The CDR3 extends over 13 amino acids. V was cut by 2 bases and J by 6 bases, with 10 bases left in between. The V gene's germline CDR1 is SEHNR and CDR2 FQNEAQ (reference sequence). CDR3 residues: CASSLFRGAEAFF. The CDR3 DNA follows: TGTGCCAGCAGCTTATTCAGGGGTGCTGAAGCTTTCTTT.

In its sample, this clonotype was seen many times. The J gene is TRBJ2-7, the V gene TRBV10-3, with 7 bases aligning to TRBD1. CDR3 length equals 14 residues. V shed 3 bases, J shed 2 bases, and the junction held 4 bases outside the gene matches. Germline values: CDR1 ENHRY, CDR2 SYGVKD. CDR3 residues: CAISDPGQPYEQYF. The CDR3 nucleotides read TGTGCCATCAGTGATCCGGGACAGCCCTACGAGCAGTACTTC.

This chain joins TRBV7-3 and TRBJ1-1, with D perhaps TRBD1 (6 bases). CDR1 and CDR2 (germline): SGHTA, FQGTGA. This CDR3 has 14 residues. The V gene lost 5 bases and the J gene lost 3 bases, with 13 bases spanning the gap. This CDR3 is CASSPRGLDTEAFF. The CDR3 bases are TGTGCCAGCAGCCCCAGGGGACTGGACACTGAAGCTTTCTTT.

V is TRBV2 and J is TRBJ1-2; 7 positions agree with TRBD1. V lost 5 bases to trimming and J lost 9 bases; unmatched junction nucleotides: 9. The CDR3 contains 13 residues. Germline lookup yields CDR1 SNHLY and CDR2 FYNNEI. CDR3 nucleotides: TGTGCCAGCAGTCTCGGACAGGCGGAACGCTACACCTTC. This codes for CASSLGQAERYTF.

This clonotype came up many times. V and J are TRBV7-9 and TRBJ2-7, with 8 bases identical to TRBD1. The length of the CDR3 is 14 residues. Germline assignment: CDR1 SEHNR and CDR2 FQNEAQ (reference sequence). V gave up 5 bases and J gave up 2 bases; unmatched junction bases: 5. CDR3 sequence: CASSRTGTTYEQYF. The CDR3 region has the DNA TGTGCCAGCAGCAGGACAGGGACAACCTACGAGCAGTACTTC. The whole variable domain, filled in from reference TRBV7-9 and TRBJ2-7, reads DTGVSQNPRHKITKRGQNVTFRCDPISEHNRLYWYRQTLGQGPEFLTYFQNEAQLEKSRLLSDRFSAERPKGSFSTLEIQRTEQGDSAMYLCASSRTGTTYEQYFGPGTRLTVT.

The rearrangement links TRBV25-1 to TRBJ2-5; TRBD1 matches 8 bases. CDR3 length equals 14 residues. The junction had 9 bases not matched to a gene; V was cut back by 11 bases and J by 1 base. Per germline, CDR1 MGHDK and CDR2 SYGVNS. DNA for the CDR3: TGTGCCTGGAGTGCAGGGACAGGCCAAGAGACCCAGTACTTC. Protein: CAWSAGTGQETQYF. Full variable domain (remainder filled in from reference TRBV25-1 and TRBJ2-5): EADIYQTPRYLVIGTGKKITLECSQTMGHDKMYWYQQDPGMELHLIHYSYGVNSTEKGDLSSESTVSRIRTEHFPLTLESARPSHTSQYLCAWSAGTGQETQYFGPGTRLLVL.

This chain connects TRBV7-9 to TRBJ2-5; D call uncertain. The J call may be in error: the DNA end matches TRBJ2-1 better. Germline lookup yields CDR1 SEHNR and CDR2 FQNEAQ (reference sequence). The CDR3 has 10 residues. The CDR3 DNA follows: TGTGCCAGCGGCAATCATGAGCAGTTCTTC. Encoded protein: CASGNHEQFF.

Here the CDR3 DNA reads TGTGCCAGCAGTCCCGGGCCCGGGACCCAGTACTTC. It yields the protein CASSPGPGTQYF. The chain uses TRBV6-2 or TRBV6-3 and TRBJ2-3, with D unclear. Gene TRBJ2-5 matches the end of the DNA better, so the J call may be wrong. Germline-derived CDR1 and CDR2 are MNHEY and SVGEGT. CDR3 length equals 12 residues.

The table lists this clonotype with many counts. The rearrangement links TRBV20-1 to TRBJ2-7; 7 positions agree with TRBD1. Germline-derived CDR1 and CDR2 are DFQATT and SNEGSKA (reference sequence). The CDR3 contains 13 residues. V trimming: 1 base; J trimming: 3 bases; junction bases outside the gene matches: 3. The CDR3 nucleotides read TGCAGTGCTAGAGGGGACAGTCTCTACGAGCAGTACTTC. This gives the protein CSARGDSLYEQYF.